This TCR beta chain was captured by sequencing in a study of T cell responses to AZD1222 COVID-19 vaccine. The table came from immunoSEQ multiplex PCR; TCRdb's copy has only in-frame clones and leaves some out. The sample yields fewer than 200,000 clones, approximately 92% seen once. The germline CDR1 and CDR2 sequences are SGHTS and YDEGEE. V shed 4 bases and J 14 bases; nucleotides not matched to a gene: 11. This CDR3 is built from 12 residues. The J gene is TRBJ1-2, the V gene TRBV5-8; TRBD1 matches at 7 bases. The receptor was derived from an adult in good health. The sample was peripheral blood, taken on day 0 of AZD1222 vaccination. The chain's CDR3 is CASSAGQANLTF. DNA of the CDR3: TGTGCCAGCAGCGCTGGACAGGCGAATCTTACCTTC.